This T cell receptor (beta chain) was sequenced in a study of blood T cell repertoires in COVID-19 (dated by TCRdb to about 2020). For the wider study: Samples covering the acute and convalescent phases of COVID-19 were provided by collaborators in the United States, Italy and Spain. The material from the prospective study consisted of cDNA or gDNA derived from T cells, B-cell-depleted T cells, or PBMCs. The dataset comprised deeply sampled blood TCRbeta repertoires from subjects exposed to, actively infected with, or recovered from COVID-19. The repertoires were released in a freely available public database meant as a resource for research on the immune response to SARS-CoV-2. Samples were obtained from the ongoing ImmuneRACE study (first 160 participants) and from about 1,300 subjects provided by 6 global collaborators. A de-identified subject ID, COVID-19 status, age in years and sex were almost always included in the sample metadata. Where available, HLA class I and class II types were taken from metadata supplied by the sample provider and were not determined by assay-based typing. Results and caveats for the whole study, not just this receptor: Clinical and demographic metadata were provided uncurated, with the amount varying by source and participant.

Another Seattle source contributed samples from volunteer blood donors who had recovered from COVID-19. Each collaborating institution followed its own protocols to collect whole blood in K2EDTA tubes. For TCRbeta analysis, collaborators shipped samples in one of three forms: frozen whole blood, isolated PBMCs, or DNA extracted from either of those sample types. TCRbeta CDR3 regions were amplified from genomic DNA by means of the immunoSEQ Assay, a bias-controlled multiplex PCR. The study's processing was this. The number of nucleated cells in each sample was estimated from the amplification of reference gene primers within the assay. To quantify the absolute abundance of each unique TCRbeta CDR3 rearrangement, sequence reads were collapsed and filtered. Productive Simpson clonality was computed per sample as the square root of Simpson's diversity index over productive rearrangements. This immuneACCESS table, as held by TCRdb, lists in-frame sequences with V and J called but not all clones. Of the missing ones, under half trace to an unresolved V gene in checked studies; the others have no known cause. V, J and clone size derive from that table, while D and trimming were established from the DNA sequence. The sample has over 250,000 clones on record, roughly 91% of them singletons. The top ten clonotypes cover around 0.99% of the sample.

With respect to this clone: Its antigen target is currently unknown. Per-base qualities were not stored, and no clone one base away is much larger.

V is reduced by 0 bases and J by 5 bases, leaving a spacing of 4 bases between them. The CDR1 and CDR2 encoded by the germline V gene (reference sequence) are SEHNR and FQNEAQ. CDR3 length: 12 amino acids, cysteine to phenylalanine. Just CDR3 DNA is preserved here, 36 bases in frame from base 1. Sequenced sample: peripheral blood. This TCR came from a woman in her 40s who had recovered from COVID-19. Rearrangement joined TRBV7-9 to TRBJ1-1; no D gene can be assigned with confidence. At the DNA level, the sequence is TGTGCCAGCAGCTTAGCCCAAACTGAAGCTTTCTTT. It encodes CASSLAQTEAFF.